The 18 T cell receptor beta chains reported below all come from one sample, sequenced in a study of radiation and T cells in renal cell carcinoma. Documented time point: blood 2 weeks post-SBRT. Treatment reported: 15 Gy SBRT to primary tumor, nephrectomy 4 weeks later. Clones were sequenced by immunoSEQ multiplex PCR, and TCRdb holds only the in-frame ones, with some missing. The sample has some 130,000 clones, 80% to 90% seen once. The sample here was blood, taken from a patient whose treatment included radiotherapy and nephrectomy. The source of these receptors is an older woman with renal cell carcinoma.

CDR3 nucleotide sequence: TGTGCCAGTAGTCGGACGGATAACTCTGGGGCCAACGTCCTGACTTTC. Its protein is CASSRTDNSGANVLTF. This chain joins TRBV19 and TRBJ2-6, with no clear D. V was clipped by 5 bases and J by 0 bases, with 11 bases between them. Germline CDR1 reads LNHDA; CDR2 reads SQIVND (reference sequence). This CDR3 is built from 16 residues.

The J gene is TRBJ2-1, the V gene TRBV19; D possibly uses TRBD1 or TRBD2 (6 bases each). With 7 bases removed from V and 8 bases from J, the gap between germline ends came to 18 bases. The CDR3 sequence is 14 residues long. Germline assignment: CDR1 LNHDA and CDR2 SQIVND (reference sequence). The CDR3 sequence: CASTFGGLIDEQFF. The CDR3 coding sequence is TGTGCCAGTACCTTTGGGGGGCTTATCGATGAGCAGTTCTTC.

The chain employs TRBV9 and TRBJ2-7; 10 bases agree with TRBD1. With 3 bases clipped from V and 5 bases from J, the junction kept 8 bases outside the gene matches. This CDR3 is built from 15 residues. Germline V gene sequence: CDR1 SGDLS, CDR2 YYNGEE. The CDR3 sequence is CASSAAGTGAHEQYF. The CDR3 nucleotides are TGTGCCAGCAGCGCGGCCGGGACAGGGGCCCACGAGCAGTACTTC.

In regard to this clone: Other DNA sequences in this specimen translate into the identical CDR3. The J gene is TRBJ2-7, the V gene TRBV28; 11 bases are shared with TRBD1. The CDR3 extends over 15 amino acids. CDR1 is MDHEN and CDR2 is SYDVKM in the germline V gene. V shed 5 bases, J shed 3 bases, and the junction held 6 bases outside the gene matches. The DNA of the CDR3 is TGTGCCAGCAGTCCCCCGGGACAGGGGGGCTACGAGCAGTACTTC. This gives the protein CASSPPGQGGYEQYF.

The CDR3 protein is CASSFPGRRGEAFF. As DNA, the CDR3 is TGTGCCAGCAGCTTCCCCGGGAGAAGGGGCGAAGCTTTCTTT. The chain combines TRBV7-8 with TRBJ1-1; D may be TRBD1 (5 bases). The CDR3 has 14 amino acids. The V end lost 3 bases, the J end lost 8 bases, and 16 bases lay between the germline ends. Germline CDR1 is SGHVS and CDR2 is FQNEAQ. Based on the CDR3 plus reference TRBV7-8 and TRBJ1-1, the full variable domain is GAGVSQSPRYKVAKRGQDVALRCDPISGHVSLFWYQQALGQGPEFLTYFQNEAQLDKSGLPSDRFFAERPEGSVSTLKIQRTQQEDSAVYLCASSFPGRRGEAFFGQGTRLTVV.

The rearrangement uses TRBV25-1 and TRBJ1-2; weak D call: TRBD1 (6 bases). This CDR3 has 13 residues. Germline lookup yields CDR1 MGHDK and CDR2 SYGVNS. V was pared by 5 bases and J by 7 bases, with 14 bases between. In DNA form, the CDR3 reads TGTGCCAGCAGTCAGGGGACATCTTTTGGCTACACCTTC. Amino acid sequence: CASSQGTSFGYTF.

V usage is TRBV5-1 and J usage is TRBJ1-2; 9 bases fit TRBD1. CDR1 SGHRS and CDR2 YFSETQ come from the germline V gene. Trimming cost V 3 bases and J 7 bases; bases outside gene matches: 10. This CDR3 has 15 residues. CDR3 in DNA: TGCGCCAGCAGCTCAGTGTTACAGGGGGCGCCTGGCTACACCTTC. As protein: CASSSVLQGAPGYTF. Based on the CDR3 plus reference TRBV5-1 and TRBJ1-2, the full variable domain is KAGVTQTPRYLIKTRGQQVTLSCSPISGHRSVSWYQQTPGQGLQFLFEYFSETQRNKGNFPGRFSGRQFSNSRSEMNVSTLELGDSALYLCASSSVLQGAPGYTFGSGTRLTVV.

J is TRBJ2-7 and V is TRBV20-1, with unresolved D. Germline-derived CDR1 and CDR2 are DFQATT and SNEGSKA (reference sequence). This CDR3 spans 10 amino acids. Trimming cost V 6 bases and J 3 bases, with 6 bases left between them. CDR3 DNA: TGCAGTGCCCGCGGCTACGAGCAGTACTTC. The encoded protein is CSARGYEQYF.

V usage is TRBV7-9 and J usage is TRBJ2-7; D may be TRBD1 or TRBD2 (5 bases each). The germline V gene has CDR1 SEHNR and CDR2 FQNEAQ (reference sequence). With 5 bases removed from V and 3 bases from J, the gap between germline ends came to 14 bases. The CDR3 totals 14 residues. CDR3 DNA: TGTGCCAGCAGCCTGGACATTGACTACTACGAGCAGTACTTC. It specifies CASSLDIDYYEQYF. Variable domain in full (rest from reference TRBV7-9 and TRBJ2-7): DTGVSQNPRHKITKRGQNVTFRCDPISEHNRLYWYRQTLGQGPEFLTYFQNEAQLEKSRLLSDRFSAERPKGSFSTLEIQRTEQGDSAMYLCASSLDIDYYEQYFGPGTRLTVT.

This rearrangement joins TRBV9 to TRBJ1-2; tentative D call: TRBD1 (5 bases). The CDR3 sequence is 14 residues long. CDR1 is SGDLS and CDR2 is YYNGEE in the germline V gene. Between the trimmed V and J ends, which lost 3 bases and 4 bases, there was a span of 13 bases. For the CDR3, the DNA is TGTGCCAGCAGCGCCTCGGGGGTTTCCTATGGCTACACCTTC. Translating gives CASSASGVSYGYTF.

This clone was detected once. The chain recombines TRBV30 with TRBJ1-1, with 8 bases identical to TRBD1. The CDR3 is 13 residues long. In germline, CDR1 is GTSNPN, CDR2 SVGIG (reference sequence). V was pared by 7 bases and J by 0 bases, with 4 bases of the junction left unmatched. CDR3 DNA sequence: TGTGCCTCCTCGGACAGGGTGAACACTGAAGCTTTCTTT. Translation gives CASSDRVNTEAFF.

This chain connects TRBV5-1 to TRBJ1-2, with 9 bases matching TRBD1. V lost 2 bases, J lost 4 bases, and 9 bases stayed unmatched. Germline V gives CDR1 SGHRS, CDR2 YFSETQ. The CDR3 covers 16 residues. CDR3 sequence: CASSFLPRTGAYGYTF. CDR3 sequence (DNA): TGCGCCAGCAGCTTCCTCCCCCGGACAGGGGCCTATGGCTACACCTTC.

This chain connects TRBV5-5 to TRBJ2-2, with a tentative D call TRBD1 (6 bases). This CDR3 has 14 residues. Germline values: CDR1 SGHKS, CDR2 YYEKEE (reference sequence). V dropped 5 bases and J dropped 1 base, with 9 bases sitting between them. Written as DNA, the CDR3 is TGTGCCAGCAGGTCGGGACAGAACACCGGGGAGCTGTTTTTT. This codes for CASRSGQNTGELFF. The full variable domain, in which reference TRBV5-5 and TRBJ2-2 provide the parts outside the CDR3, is DAGVTQSPTHLIKTRGQQVTLRCSPISGHKSVSWYQQVLGQGPQFIFQYYEKEERGRGNFPDRFSARQFPNYSSELNVNALLLGDSALYLCASRSGQNTGELFFGEGSRLTVL.

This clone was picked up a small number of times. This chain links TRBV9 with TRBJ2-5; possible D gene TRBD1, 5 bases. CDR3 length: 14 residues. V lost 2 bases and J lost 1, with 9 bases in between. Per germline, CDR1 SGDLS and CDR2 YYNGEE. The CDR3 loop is CASSVAQGQETQYF. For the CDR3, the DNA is TGTGCCAGCAGCGTCGCTCAGGGCCAAGAGACCCAGTACTTC.

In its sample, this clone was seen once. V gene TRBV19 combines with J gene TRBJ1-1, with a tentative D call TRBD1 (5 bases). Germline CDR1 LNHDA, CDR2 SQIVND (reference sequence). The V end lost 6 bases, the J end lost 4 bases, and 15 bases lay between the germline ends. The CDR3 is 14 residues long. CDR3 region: CASSAGQTSTEAFF. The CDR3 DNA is TGTGCCAGTAGCGCTGGACAAACCTCCACTGAAGCTTTCTTT.

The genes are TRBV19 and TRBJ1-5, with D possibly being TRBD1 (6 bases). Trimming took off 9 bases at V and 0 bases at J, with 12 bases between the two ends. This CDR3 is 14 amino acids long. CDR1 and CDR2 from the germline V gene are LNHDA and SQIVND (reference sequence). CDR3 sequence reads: CASDRSYSNQPQHF. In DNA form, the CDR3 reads TGTGCCAGCGACAGGTCCTATAGCAATCAGCCCCAGCATTTT.

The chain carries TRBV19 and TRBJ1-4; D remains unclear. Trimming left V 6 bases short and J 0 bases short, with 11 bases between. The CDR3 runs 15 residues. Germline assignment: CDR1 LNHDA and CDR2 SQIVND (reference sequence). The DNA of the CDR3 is TGTGCCAGTAGGCAAGGACGGTCAACTAATGAAAAACTGTTTTTT. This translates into CASRQGRSTNEKLFF. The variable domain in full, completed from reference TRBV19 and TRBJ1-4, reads DGGITQSPKYLFRKEGQNVTLSCEQNLNHDAMYWYRQDPGQGLRLIYYSQIVNDFQKGDIAEGYSVSREKKESFPLTVTSAQKNPTAFYLCASRQGRSTNEKLFFGSGTQLSVL.

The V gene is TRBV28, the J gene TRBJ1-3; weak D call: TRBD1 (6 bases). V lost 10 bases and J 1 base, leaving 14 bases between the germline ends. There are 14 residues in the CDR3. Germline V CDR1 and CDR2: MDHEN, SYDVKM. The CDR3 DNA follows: TGTGCCACCCTGAGAGGGGGTTCTGGAAACACCATATATTTT. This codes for CATLRGGSGNTIYF.